Below, 22 T cell receptor beta chains from the same sample are listed, as sequenced in a study of tumor-infiltrating lymphocytes in glioblastoma multiforme. TCR beta libraries were built from RNA through three nested multiplex PCR rounds using modified ARM-PCR. Each CDR3 protein gets one entry after TCRdb re-called the multiplex PCR reads with MiXCR. Here the sample spans 8,500 to 9,500 distinct CDR3 sequences, 60% to 80% being singletons. Material for sequencing was brain tumor tissue. These receptors came from a male donor with glioblastoma.

The chain couples TRBV12-3 or TRBV12-4 to TRBJ1-1; perhaps TRBD1 as D (5 bases). V lost 8 bases and J lost 7, with 11 bases in between. This CDR3 has 11 residues. The CDR3 DNA reads as TGTGCCAGCTCCCTTAGGGGTGAAGCTTTCTTT. It specifies CASSLRGEAFF.

V gene TRBV11-2 combines with J gene TRBJ2-2, with D hard to call. Germline loops: CDR1 SGHAT, CDR2 FQNNGV. The V gene lost 7 bases and the J gene lost 7 bases, with 16 bases spanning the gap. The CDR3 has 14 amino acids. Here the CDR3 DNA reads TGTGCCAGCACCAACTCCGGGCGGTACGGGGAGCTGTTTTTT. Encoded protein: CASTNSGRYGELFF.

The chain recombines TRBV11-2 with TRBJ1-3; D remains unclear. The V gene lost 0 bases and the J gene lost 0 bases, with 9 bases spanning the gap. Germline assignment: CDR1 SGHAT and CDR2 FQNNGV. There are 16 residues in the CDR3. CDR3 in amino acids: CASSLDNPVSGNTIYF. The CDR3 bases are TGTGCCAGCAGCTTAGATAACCCAGTCTCTGGAAACACCATATATTTT.

The chain links TRBV6-5 to TRBJ2-7; no reliable D call. This CDR3 region has 13 residues. CDR1 and CDR2 from the germline V gene are MNHEY and SVGAGI. V gave up 3 bases and J gave up 2 bases, with 8 bases separating them. CDR3 coding DNA: TGTGCCAGCAGTTATACCCTAGCCTACGAGCAGTACTTC. Its protein product is CASSYTLAYEQYF.

This clonotype was seen more than once but under ten times. Possible read error: a much larger clone is one base away. The chain combines TRBV7-9 with TRBJ2-2; weak D call: TRBD2 (6 bases). CDR1 and CDR2 from the germline V gene are SEHNR and FQNEAQ (reference sequence). The CDR3 is made up of 16 amino acids. DNA of the CDR3: TGTGCCAGCAGGGAACACGGGGGTCCGAACACCAGGGAGCTGTTTTTT. This codes for CASREHGGPNTRELFF.

This clonotype is categorized as large. The V call is TRBV6-5, the J call TRBJ2-3; D call uncertain. The ends were cut back, 7 bases at V and 6 bases at J, with 8 bases in the middle. The CDR3 has 11 amino acids. Germline V gene sequence: CDR1 MNHEY, CDR2 SVGAGI. For the CDR3, the DNA is TGTGCCAGCACCTACGGGGATACGCAGTATTTT. Its protein is CASTYGDTQYF.

V and J are TRBV13 and TRBJ2-1; D may be TRBD2 (5 bases). The V and J ends lost 1 base and 8 bases respectively, with 18 bases between them. The germline gives CDR1 PRHDT, CDR2 FYEKMQ (reference sequence). CDR3 length: 16 residues. The CDR3 reads CASSLDASTTEDEQFF. As DNA, the CDR3 is TGTGCCAGCAGCTTAGACGCTAGCACGACGGAGGATGAGCAGTTCTTC.

Of note for this clonotype: A much bigger clone sits one base away, suggesting this may be a read error. The chain carries TRBV20-1 and TRBJ1-3; TRBD1 is a possible D gene (6 bases). The CDR3 has 15 residues. Germline CDR1 and CDR2: DFQATT and SNEGSKA (reference sequence). CDR3 protein: CSTRVGGLSGNTIYF. The CDR3, as DNA: TGCAGTACTAGAGTGGGGGGCCTCTCTGGAAACACCATATATTTT.

Concerning this clonotype itself: The germline gene is not matched at one end of the junction; a read error may be the cause. The rearrangement links TRBV6-2 or TRBV6-3 to TRBJ2-3, with unresolved D. Germline-derived CDR1 and CDR2 are MNHEY and SVGEGT. The CDR3 has 13 amino acids. This CDR3 is CGSTTPNTDTQYF. DNA for the CDR3: TGTGGCAGCACGACACCGAACACAGATACGCAGTATTTT.

The genes are TRBV5-6 and TRBJ2-1; TRBD1 matches 9 bases. This CDR3 region has 15 residues. J gave up 0 bases and V 4 bases, and 2 bases lay outside the gene matches. Per the germline V gene, CDR1 is SGHDT and CDR2 is YYEEEE. The CDR3 sequence: CASSPDRGSYNEQFF. For the CDR3, the DNA is TGTGCCAGCAGCCCGGACAGGGGCTCCTACAATGAGCAGTTCTTC.

The chain is built from TRBV11-2 and TRBJ2-7; D is possibly TRBD2 (5 bases). The V end lost 2 bases, the J end lost 5 bases, and 16 bases lay between the germline ends. CDR3 length: 15 residues. Germline CDR1 is SGHAT and CDR2 is FQNNGV. This chain's CDR3 is CASSLFSLALNEQYF. DNA of the CDR3: TGTGCCAGCAGCTTATTTAGCCTAGCACTAAACGAGCAGTACTTC.

The rearrangement joins TRBV29-1 to TRBJ1-1; a weak D match, TRBD1 (5 bases). Trimming took off 3 bases at V and 0 bases at J, with 8 bases between the two ends. The CDR3 is 13 amino acids. Germline V gene sequence: CDR1 SQVTM, CDR2 ANQGSEA. The chain's CDR3 is CSVDGGVNTEAFF. The CDR3 DNA is TGCAGCGTTGATGGGGGGGTGAACACTGAAGCTTTCTTT.

This clonotype occurred a few times. V usage is TRBV11-2 and J usage is TRBJ2-7; D gene uncertain. The V gene's germline CDR1 is SGHAT and CDR2 FQNNGV. This CDR3 contains 14 residues. Trimming removed 4 bases at V and 2 bases at J, with 12 bases between. Here the CDR3 DNA reads TGTGCCAGCAGCTCCAGAACCCCCCCCTACGAGCAGTACTTC. This gives the protein CASSSRTPPYEQYF.

About this clonotype: The CDR3 carries no conserved terminal phenylalanine or tryptophan, so it likely arises from a read error. V is TRBV11-2 and J is TRBJ2-3; maybe TRBD2 (5 bases). The CDR3 is 13 amino acids. CDR1 SGHAT and CDR2 FQNNGV come from the germline V gene. For the CDR3, the DNA is TGCGCTAGCAGCCAAGATGGGCAATATACGCAGTATTCT. Its translation: CASSQDGQYTQYS.

Points on this clonotype: The junction departs from the called germline gene at one end, perhaps through a read error. The chain couples TRBV11-2 to TRBJ2-2; a weak D match, TRBD2 (5 bases). The CDR3 is made up of 20 amino acids. Germline CDR1 is SGHAT and CDR2 is FQNNGV. The CDR3 spells CANTPSFGQGLAVSTVELFF. Written as DNA, the CDR3 is TGTGCCAACACCCCCTCATTCGGCCAAGGGCTAGCAGTAAGCACCGTGGAGCTGTTTTTT.

V and J are TRBV11-2 and TRBJ2-5; D is unresolved. The CDR3 covers 13 residues. The ends were cut back, 2 bases at V and 2 bases at J, with 6 bases in the middle. Germline loops: CDR1 SGHAT, CDR2 FQNNGV. CDR3 bases: TGTGCCAGCAGCTTAACCACACAAGAGACCCAGTACTTC. Residues: CASSLTTQETQYF.

The genes are TRBV20-1 and TRBJ1-1; D may be TRBD1 (6 bases). The V end lost 0 bases, the J end lost 4 bases, and 15 bases lay between the germline ends. Germline V gene lookup returns CDR1 DFQATT and CDR2 SNEGSKA (reference sequence). The CDR3 sequence is 15 residues long. As DNA, the CDR3 is TGCAGTGCTAGAGATGAGGCAGGGGAGAGCACTGAAGCTTTCTTT. This encodes CSARDEAGESTEAFF.

V gene TRBV29-1 combines with J gene TRBJ2-7; D is possibly TRBD1 or TRBD2 (7 bases each). The CDR3 extends over 18 amino acids. Germline assignment: CDR1 SQVTM and CDR2 ANQGSEA. Trimming left V 6 bases short and J 2 bases short, with 29 bases between. This chain's CDR3 is CSVWTGPWPGEGPYEQYF. DNA for the CDR3: TGCAGCGTCTGGACAGGCCCCTGGCCGGGGGAGGGTCCCTACGAGCAGTACTTC.

This sequence joins TRBV4-1 and TRBJ1-6; D is unresolved. This CDR3 is 12 amino acids long. Germline values: CDR1 MGHRA, CDR2 YSYEKL. The V gene lost 4 bases and the J gene lost 7 bases, with 5 bases spanning the gap. The DNA for the CDR3 is TGCGCCAGCAGCCGAGGCAATTCACCCCTCCACTTT. Translated, it gives CASSRGNSPLHF.

For this clonotype: Compared with germline, one end of the junction differs, possibly owing to a read error. The V gene is TRBV11-2, the J gene TRBJ2-3; 15 bases fit TRBD2. Germline CDR1 and CDR2: SGHAT and FQNNGV. This CDR3 is 16 amino acids long. The DNA of the CDR3 is TGCGCCAGCAGCCCGGGGACTAGCGGGGGGTCGGATACGCAGTATTTT. As protein: CASSPGTSGGSDTQYF.

Concerning this clonotype itself: The CDR3 ends on some other residue instead of the conserved phenylalanine or tryptophan, so this is likely a read error. V is TRBV11-2 and J is TRBJ2-2; TRBD2 is a possible D gene (6 bases). Germline values: CDR1 SGHAT, CDR2 FQNNGV. The CDR3 spans 20 residues. The ends were cut back, 7 bases at V and 2 bases at J, with 29 bases in the middle. This CDR3 reads CASTPSFGQGIAVNTGELFL. As DNA, the CDR3 is TGTGCCAGCACACCCTCATTCGGCCAAGGGATAGCGGTAAACACCGGGGAGCTGTTTCTT.

This clonotype was detected only once. One end of the junction is discordant with germline, which a read error may explain. V usage is TRBV11-2 and J usage is TRBJ2-1, with D unclear. The CDR3 consists of 11 residues. Germline V gene lookup returns CDR1 SGHAT and CDR2 FQNNGV. This CDR3 reads CTSSILNEQLF. As DNA, the CDR3 is TGTACCAGCAGCATATTGAATGAGCAGCTCTTC.